The clone carrying this T cell receptor (beta chain) was picked up many times. Produced via immunoSEQ multiplex PCR; TCRdb's table is partial and in-frame only. The sample records 55,000 to 85,000 clones, about 90% being singletons. Germline CDR1 and CDR2: SGHRS and YFSETQ. The CDR3 consists of 18 residues. V dropped 3 bases and J dropped 4; count of bases not matched to a gene: 16. This specimen comes from a study of T cell changes during pregnancy in multiple sclerosis. The chain has TRBV5-1 and TRBJ2-3; 8 positions match TRBD1. The starting material was CD4+ T cells from peripheral blood mononuclear cells, obtained after pregnancy. The sequence derives from a female donor with multiple sclerosis, enrolled in a pregnancy study. The CDR3 nucleotides are TGCGCCAGCAGCTCTGGACAGGGAGGTCCCGTGGCCCCAGATACGCAGTATTTT. It encodes CASSSGQGGPVAPDTQYF.